Listed below are T cell receptor beta chains from one sample, sequenced in a study of blood T cells in healthy people across ages. In TCRdb, the 5' RACE reads were re-called with MiXCR into one record per CDR3 protein. The table records roughly 1,700,000 distinct CDR3 sequences, about 30% of them present only once. Sequenced input: blood. The receptors derive from a young woman in good health. The CDR3 runs from the conserved cysteine through the conserved F or W. The order of the fields is V gene, clone size, J gene, D gene, CDR3 DNA, CDR3 protein. The D gene is left open where the match is weak. Expanded clones get a size class; other rows say once, few or many, or leave the size out.

V: TRBV2
size: .
J: TRBJ2-7
D: .
DNA: TGTGCCAGCAGTGTAAAGGGGAGGATCTACGAGCAGTACTTC
CDR3: CASSVKGRIYEQYF

V: TRBV12-3/TRBV12-4
size: .
J: TRBJ2-1
D: .
DNA: TGTGCCAGCAGTTTTACGGGATGGAATGAGCAGTTCTTC
CDR3: CASSFTGWNEQFF

V: TRBV7-9
size: many
J: TRBJ2-7
D: .
DNA: TGTGCCAGCAGCTTCTCCCCCGGGTCGAGCGAGCAGTACTTC
CDR3: CASSFSPGSSEQYF

V: TRBV10-3
size: few
J: TRBJ1-2
D: .
DNA: TGTGCCATCAGTGATCCCCAGAGGGAAGGCTATGGCTACACCTTC
CDR3: CAISDPQREGYGYTF

V: TRBV7-2
size: few
J: TRBJ1-6
D: .
DNA: TGTGCCAGCAGCCGGGACTCAGGGTCACCCCTCCACTTT
CDR3: CASSRDSGSPLHF

V: TRBV7-9
size: few
J: TRBJ2-5
D: TRBD2
DNA: TGTGCCAGCAGCCCAGAAAAGACTAGCGTTGAGACCCAGTACTTC
CDR3: CASSPEKTSVETQYF

V: TRBV30
size: .
J: TRBJ2-4
D: .
DNA: TGTGCCTGGAGTGGTCTGGTAGCCAAAAACATTCAGTACTTC
CDR3: CAWSGLVAKNIQYF

V: TRBV10-3
size: once
J: TRBJ2-1
D: .
DNA: TGTACCATCAGTGAGTCGACGGGAGGGGGCTACGAGCAGTTCTTC
CDR3: CTISESTGGGYEQFF

V: TRBV29-1
size: .
J: TRBJ1-1
D: .
DNA: TGCAGCCCACGGGGGGAGGTAGACACTGAAGCTTTCTTT
CDR3: CSPRGEVDTEAFF

V: TRBV7-2
size: few
J: TRBJ2-5
D: TRBD2
DNA: TGTGCCAGCAGCCTATCCTGGGAGGGAGAGACCCAGTACTTC
CDR3: CASSLSWEGETQYF

V: TRBV6-8
size: .
J: TRBJ2-7
D: .
DNA: TGTGCCAGCAGTTACGAGTCCTCCTACAATGAGCAGTACTTC
CDR3: CASSYESSYNEQYF

V: TRBV5-1
size: few
J: TRBJ1-1
D: TRBD1
DNA: TGCGCCAGCGGAGACTCGACAGGGTTGAACACTGAAGCTTTCTTT
CDR3: CASGDSTGLNTEAFF

V: TRBV6-6
size: few
J: TRBJ1-2
D: .
DNA: TGTGCCAGCAGTTACTCGGAGGGTGGCTACACCTTC
CDR3: CASSYSEGGYTF

V: TRBV9
size: many
J: TRBJ1-2
D: .
DNA: TGTGCCAGCAGCGTAGTATCCGGGGTCAGAGGCTACACCTTC
CDR3: CASSVVSGVRGYTF

V: TRBV4-2
size: once
J: TRBJ2-1
D: .
DNA: TGTGCCAGCAGCCAGAGTTTGGGGTCGGGAAATGAGCAGTTCTTC
CDR3: CASSQSLGSGNEQFF

V: TRBV4-1
size: .
J: TRBJ2-1
D: .
DNA: TGCGCCGGCAGCCCCAGAGACAGTGGTAATGAGCAGTTCTTC
CDR3: CAGSPRDSGNEQFF

V: TRBV18
size: few
J: TRBJ2-6
D: TRBD2
DNA: TGTGCCAGCTCACCACCAGGGCTAGCGGGAGCTGGGGCCAACGTCCTGACTTTC
CDR3: CASSPPGLAGAGANVLTF

V: TRBV12-3/TRBV12-4
size: .
J: TRBJ1-2
D: TRBD1
DNA: TGTGCCAGCAGGCAGGGGGGGGTTGGCTATGGCTACACCTTC
CDR3: CASRQGGVGYGYTF

V: TRBV6-2/TRBV6-3
size: many
J: TRBJ2-7
D: .
DNA: TGTGCCAGCAGGCGGGCCTCCTACGAGCAGTACTTC
CDR3: CASRRASYEQYF

V: TRBV28
size: .
J: TRBJ2-7
D: .
DNA: TGTGCCAGCAATTCCCTCTCGTTTTACGAGCAGTACTTC
CDR3: CASNSLSFYEQYF

V: TRBV4-1
size: .
J: TRBJ1-5
D: TRBD1
DNA: TGCGCCACCTTTACCGGGACAGGGGGGAAAGCGGGCAATCAGCCCCAGCATTTT
CDR3: CATFTGTGGKAGNQPQHF

V: TRBV20-1
size: .
J: TRBJ1-6
D: TRBD1
DNA: TGCAGTGCTAGAGAACCGGGACAGCTCCACTTT
CDR3: CSAREPGQLHF

V: TRBV20-1
size: .
J: TRBJ2-1
D: .
DNA: TGCGCATGGGACATTTCCTACAATGAGCAGTTCTTC
CDR3: CAWDISYNEQFF